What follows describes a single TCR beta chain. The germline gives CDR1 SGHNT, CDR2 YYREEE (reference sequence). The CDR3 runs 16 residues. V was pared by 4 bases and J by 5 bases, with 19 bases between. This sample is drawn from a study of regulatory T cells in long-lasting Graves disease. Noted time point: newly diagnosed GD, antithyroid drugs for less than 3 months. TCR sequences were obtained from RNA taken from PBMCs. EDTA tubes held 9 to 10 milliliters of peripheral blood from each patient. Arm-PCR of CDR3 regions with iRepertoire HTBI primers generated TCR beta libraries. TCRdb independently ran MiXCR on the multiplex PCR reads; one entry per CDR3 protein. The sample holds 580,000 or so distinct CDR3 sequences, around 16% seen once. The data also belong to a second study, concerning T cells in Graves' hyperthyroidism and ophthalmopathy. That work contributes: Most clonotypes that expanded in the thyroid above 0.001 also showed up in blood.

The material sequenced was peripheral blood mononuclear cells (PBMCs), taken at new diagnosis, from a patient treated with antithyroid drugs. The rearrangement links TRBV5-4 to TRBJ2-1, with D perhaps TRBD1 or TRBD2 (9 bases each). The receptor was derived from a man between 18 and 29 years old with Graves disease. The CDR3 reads CASSRGGGQGNNEQFF. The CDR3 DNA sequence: TGTGCCAGCAGCCGCGGGGGGGGACAGGGAAACAATGAGCAGTTCTTC.